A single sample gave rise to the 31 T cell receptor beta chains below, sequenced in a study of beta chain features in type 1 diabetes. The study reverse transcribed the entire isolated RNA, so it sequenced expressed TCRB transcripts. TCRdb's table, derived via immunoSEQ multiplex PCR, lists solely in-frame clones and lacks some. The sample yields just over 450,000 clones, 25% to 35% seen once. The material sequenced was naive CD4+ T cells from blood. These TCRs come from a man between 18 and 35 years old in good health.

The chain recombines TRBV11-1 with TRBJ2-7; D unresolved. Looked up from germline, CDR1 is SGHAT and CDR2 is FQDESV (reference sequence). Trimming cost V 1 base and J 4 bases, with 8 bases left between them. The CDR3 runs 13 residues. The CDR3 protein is CASSLERSYEQYF. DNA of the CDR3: TGTGCCAGCAGCTTAGAAAGGAGTTACGAGCAGTACTTC.

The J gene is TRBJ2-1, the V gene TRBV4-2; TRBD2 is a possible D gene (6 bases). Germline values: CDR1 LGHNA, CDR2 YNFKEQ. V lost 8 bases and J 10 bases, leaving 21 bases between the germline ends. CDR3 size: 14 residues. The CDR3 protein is CASAGGTLNVEQFF. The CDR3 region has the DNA TGTGCCAGCGCAGGCGGGACCCTCAATGTGGAGCAGTTCTTC.

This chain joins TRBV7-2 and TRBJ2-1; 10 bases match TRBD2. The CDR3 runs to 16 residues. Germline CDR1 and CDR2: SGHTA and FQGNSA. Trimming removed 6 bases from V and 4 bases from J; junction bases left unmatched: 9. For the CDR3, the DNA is TGTGCCAGCAGTCTCACTAGCGGGATGGGGTACAATGAGCAGTTCTTC. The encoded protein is CASSLTSGMGYNEQFF.

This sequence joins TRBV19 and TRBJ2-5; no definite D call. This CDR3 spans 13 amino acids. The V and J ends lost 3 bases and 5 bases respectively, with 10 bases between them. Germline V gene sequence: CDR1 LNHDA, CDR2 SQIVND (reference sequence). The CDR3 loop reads CASSIPGYETQYF. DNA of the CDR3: TGTGCCAGTAGTATCCCTGGGTACGAGACCCAGTACTTC.

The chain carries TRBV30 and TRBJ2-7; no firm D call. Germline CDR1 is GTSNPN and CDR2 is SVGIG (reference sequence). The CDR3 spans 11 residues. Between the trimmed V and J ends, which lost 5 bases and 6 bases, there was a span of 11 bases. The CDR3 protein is CAWGRFGEQYF. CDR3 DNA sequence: TGTGCCTGGGGAAGGTTTGGCGAGCAGTACTTC. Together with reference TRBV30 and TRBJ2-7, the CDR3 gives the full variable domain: SQTIHQWPATLVQPVGSPLSLECTVEGTSNPNLYWYRQAAGRGLQLLFYSVGIGQISSEVPQNLSASRPQDRQFILSSKKLLLSDSGFYLCAWGRFGEQYFGPGTRLTVT.

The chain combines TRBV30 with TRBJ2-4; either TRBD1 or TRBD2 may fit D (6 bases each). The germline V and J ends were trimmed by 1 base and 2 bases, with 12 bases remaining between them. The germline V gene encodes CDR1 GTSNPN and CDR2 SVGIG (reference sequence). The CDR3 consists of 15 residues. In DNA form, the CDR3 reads TGTGCCTGGAGTGGAAGTGGGGGGCCCAAAAACATTCAGTACTTC. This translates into CAWSGSGGPKNIQYF. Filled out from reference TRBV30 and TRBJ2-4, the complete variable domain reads SQTIHQWPATLVQPVGSPLSLECTVEGTSNPNLYWYRQAAGRGLQLLFYSVGIGQISSEVPQNLSASRPQDRQFILSSKKLLLSDSGFYLCAWSGSGGPKNIQYFGAGTRLSVL.

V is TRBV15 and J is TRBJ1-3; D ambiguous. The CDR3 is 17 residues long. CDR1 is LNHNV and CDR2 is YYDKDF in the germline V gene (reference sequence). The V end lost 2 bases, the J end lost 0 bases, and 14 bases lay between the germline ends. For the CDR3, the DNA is TGTGCCACCAGCAGAAGACCGGACCCGAGCTCTGGAAACACCATATATTTT. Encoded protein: CATSRRPDPSSGNTIYF.

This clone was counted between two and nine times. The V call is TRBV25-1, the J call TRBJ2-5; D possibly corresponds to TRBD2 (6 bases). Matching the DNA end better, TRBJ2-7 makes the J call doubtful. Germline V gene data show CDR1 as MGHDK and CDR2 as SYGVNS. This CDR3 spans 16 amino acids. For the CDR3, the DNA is TGTGCCAGCAGTGAAAGTCTAGCGACGTACGACTACGAGCAGTACTTC. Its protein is CASSESLATYDYEQYF.

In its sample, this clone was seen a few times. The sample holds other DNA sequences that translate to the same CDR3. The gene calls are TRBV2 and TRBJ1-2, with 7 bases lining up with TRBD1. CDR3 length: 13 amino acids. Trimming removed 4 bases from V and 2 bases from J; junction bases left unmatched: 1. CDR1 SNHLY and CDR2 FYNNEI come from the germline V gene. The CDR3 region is CASSGQGNYGYTF. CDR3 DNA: TGTGCCAGCAGTGGACAGGGAAACTATGGCTACACCTTC.

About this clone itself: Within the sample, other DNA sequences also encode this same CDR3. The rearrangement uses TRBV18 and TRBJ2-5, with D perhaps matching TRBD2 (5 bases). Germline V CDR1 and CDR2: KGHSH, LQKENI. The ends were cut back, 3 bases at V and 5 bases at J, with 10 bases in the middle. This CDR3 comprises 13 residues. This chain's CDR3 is CASSPRTGETQYF. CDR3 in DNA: TGTGCCAGCTCACCGCGAACGGGGGAGACCCAGTACTTC.

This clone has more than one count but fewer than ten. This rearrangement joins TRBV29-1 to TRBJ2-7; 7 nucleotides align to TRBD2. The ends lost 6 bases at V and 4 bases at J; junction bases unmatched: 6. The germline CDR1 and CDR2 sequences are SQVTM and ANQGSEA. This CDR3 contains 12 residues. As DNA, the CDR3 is TGCAGCGTCGCAATGGGGGGGTACGAGCAGTACTTC. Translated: CSVAMGGYEQYF.

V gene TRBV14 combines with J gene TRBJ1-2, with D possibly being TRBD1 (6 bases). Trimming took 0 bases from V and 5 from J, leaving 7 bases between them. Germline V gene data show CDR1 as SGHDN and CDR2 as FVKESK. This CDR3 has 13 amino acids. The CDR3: CASSQDQGYGYTF. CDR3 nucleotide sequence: TGTGCCAGCAGCCAAGATCAGGGGTATGGCTACACCTTC.

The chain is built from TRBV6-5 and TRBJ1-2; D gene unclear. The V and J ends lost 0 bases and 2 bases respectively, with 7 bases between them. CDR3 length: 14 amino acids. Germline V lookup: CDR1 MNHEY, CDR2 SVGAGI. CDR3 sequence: CASSYSLGNYGYTF. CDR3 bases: TGTGCCAGCAGTTACTCCTTGGGGAACTATGGCTACACCTTC.

In nucleotides, the CDR3 is TGCGCCAGCAGCCACTGGGGGAGGCAGGTAGAAAAACTGTTTTTT. Encoded protein: CASSHWGRQVEKLFF. The V call is TRBV4-1, the J call TRBJ1-4, with a possible D match to TRBD1 (5 bases). The CDR3 has 15 residues. Per germline, CDR1 MGHRA and CDR2 YSYEKL. The ends were cut back, 3 bases at V and 8 bases at J, with 16 bases in the middle.

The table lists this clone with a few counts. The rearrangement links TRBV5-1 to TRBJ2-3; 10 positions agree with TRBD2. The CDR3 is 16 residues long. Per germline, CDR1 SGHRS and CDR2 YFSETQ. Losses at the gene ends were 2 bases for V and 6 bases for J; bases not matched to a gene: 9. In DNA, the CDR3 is TGCGCCAGCAGCTTAACCCCCGGGACTAGCGACGATACGCAGTATTTT. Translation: CASSLTPGTSDDTQYF.

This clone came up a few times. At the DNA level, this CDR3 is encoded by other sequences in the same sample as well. The CDR3 DNA reads as TGCAGCGTAGCTACAGGGGCAGATACGCAGTATTTT. Translating gives CSVATGADTQYF. The gene calls are TRBV29-1 and TRBJ2-3; TRBD1 agrees at 7 bases. With V trimmed by 6 bases and J by 4 bases, 4 bases remained unmatched. From germline, CDR1 is SQVTM and CDR2 ANQGSEA. The CDR3 is made up of 12 amino acids.

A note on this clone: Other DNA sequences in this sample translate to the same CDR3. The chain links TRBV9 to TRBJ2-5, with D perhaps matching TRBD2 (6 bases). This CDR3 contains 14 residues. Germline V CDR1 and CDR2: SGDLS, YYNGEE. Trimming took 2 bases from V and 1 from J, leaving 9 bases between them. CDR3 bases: TGTGCCAGCAGCGTTGGGGGACTCCAAGAGACCCAGTACTTC. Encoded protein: CASSVGGLQETQYF.

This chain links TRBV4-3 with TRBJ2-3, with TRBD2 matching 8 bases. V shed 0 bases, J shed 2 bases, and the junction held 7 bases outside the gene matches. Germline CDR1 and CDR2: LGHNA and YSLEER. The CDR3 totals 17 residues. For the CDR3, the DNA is TGCGCCAGCAGCCAAGATGGCCGGGAGGGCTTCACAGATACGCAGTATTTT. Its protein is CASSQDGREGFTDTQYF.

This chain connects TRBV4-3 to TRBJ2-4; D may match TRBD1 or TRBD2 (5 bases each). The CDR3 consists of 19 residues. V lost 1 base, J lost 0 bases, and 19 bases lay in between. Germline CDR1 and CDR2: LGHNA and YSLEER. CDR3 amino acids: CASSQGLGRESLAKNIQYF. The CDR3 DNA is TGCGCCAGCAGCCAAGGTTTGGGACGTGAGTCCTTAGCCAAAAACATTCAGTACTTC.

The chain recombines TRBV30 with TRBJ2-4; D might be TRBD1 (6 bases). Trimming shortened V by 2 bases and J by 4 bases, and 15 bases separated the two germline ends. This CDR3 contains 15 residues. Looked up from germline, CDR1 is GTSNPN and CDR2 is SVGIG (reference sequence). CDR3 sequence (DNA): TGTGCCTGGAGTCGAGGACAGACCTCGAAAAACATTCAGTACTTC. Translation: CAWSRGQTSKNIQYF.

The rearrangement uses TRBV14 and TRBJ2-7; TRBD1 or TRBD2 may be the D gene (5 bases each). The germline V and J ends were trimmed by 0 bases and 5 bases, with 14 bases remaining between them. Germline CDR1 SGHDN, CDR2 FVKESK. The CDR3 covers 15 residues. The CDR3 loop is CASSQELLRGNEQYF. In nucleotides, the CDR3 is TGTGCCAGCAGCCAAGAGCTGTTGAGGGGAAACGAGCAGTACTTC.

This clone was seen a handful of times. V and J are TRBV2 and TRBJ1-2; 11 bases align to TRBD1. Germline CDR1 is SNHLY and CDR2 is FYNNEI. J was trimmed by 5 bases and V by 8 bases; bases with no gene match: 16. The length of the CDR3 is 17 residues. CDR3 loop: CASLARTGGASRYGYTF. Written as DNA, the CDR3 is TGTGCCAGCCTGGCAAGGACAGGGGGCGCGAGTCGGTATGGCTACACCTTC.

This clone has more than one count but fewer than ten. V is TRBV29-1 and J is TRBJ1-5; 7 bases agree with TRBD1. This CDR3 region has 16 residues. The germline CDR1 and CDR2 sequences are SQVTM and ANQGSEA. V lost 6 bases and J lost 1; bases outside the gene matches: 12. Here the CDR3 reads CSVGGVAGGSNQPQHF. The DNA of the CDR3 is TGCAGCGTCGGAGGGGTTGCAGGGGGAAGCAATCAGCCCCAGCATTTT. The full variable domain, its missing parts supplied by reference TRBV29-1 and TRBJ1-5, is SAVISQKPSRDICQRGTSLTIQCQVDSQVTMMFWYRQQPGQSLTLIATANQGSEATYESGFVIDKFPISRPNLTFSTLTVSNMSPEDSSIYLCSVGGVAGGSNQPQHFGDGTRLSIL.

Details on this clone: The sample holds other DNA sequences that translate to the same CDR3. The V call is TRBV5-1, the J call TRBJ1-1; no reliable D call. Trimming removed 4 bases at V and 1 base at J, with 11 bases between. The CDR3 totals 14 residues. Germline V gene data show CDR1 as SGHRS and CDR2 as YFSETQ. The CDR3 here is CASSPRGGNTEAFF. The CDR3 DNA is TGCGCCAGCAGCCCCCGCGGAGGGAACACTGAAGCTTTCTTT.

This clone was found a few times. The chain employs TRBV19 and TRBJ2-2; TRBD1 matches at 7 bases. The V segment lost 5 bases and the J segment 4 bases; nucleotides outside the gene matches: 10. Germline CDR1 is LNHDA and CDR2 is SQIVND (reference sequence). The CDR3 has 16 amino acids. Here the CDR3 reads CASSRIDRVGTGELFF. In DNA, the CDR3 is TGTGCCAGTAGTCGAATAGACAGGGTGGGCACCGGGGAGCTGTTTTTT.

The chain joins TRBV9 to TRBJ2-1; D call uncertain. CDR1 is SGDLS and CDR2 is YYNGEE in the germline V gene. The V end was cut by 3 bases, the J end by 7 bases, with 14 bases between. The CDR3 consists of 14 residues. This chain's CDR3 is CASSAVAIENEQFF. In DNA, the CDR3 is TGTGCCAGCAGCGCGGTAGCTATTGAAAATGAGCAGTTCTTC.

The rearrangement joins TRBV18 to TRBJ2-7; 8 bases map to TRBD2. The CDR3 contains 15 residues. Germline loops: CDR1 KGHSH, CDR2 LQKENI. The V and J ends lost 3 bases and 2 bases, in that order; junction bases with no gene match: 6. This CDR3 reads CASSPSGSTAYEQYF. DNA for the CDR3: TGTGCCAGCTCACCGAGCGGGAGTACGGCCTACGAGCAGTACTTC. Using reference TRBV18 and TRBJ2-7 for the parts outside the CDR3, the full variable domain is NAGVMQNPRHLVRRRGQEARLRCSPMKGHSHVYWYRQLPEEGLKFMVYLQKENIIDESGMPKERFSAEFPKEGPSILRIQQVVRGDSAAYFCASSPSGSTAYEQYFGPGTRLTVT.

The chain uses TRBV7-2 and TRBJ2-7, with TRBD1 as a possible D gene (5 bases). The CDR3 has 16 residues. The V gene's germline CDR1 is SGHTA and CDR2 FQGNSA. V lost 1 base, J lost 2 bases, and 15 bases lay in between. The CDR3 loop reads CASSLEGARITYEQYF. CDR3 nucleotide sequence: TGTGCCAGCAGCTTAGAAGGGGCCAGGATCACCTACGAGCAGTACTTC.

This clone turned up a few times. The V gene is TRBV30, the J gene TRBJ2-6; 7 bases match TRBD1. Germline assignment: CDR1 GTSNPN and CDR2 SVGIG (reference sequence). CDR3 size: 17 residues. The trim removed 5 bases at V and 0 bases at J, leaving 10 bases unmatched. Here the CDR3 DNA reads TGTGCCTGGCAAAACCGGGACAGAAGCTCTGGGGCCAACGTCCTGACTTTC. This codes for CAWQNRDRSSGANVLTF.

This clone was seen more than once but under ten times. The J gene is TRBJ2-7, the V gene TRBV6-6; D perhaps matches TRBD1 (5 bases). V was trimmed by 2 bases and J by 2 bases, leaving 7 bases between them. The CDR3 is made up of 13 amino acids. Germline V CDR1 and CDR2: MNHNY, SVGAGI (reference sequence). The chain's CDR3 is CASSYAGPYEQYF. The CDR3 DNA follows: TGTGCCAGCAGTTACGCAGGGCCCTACGAGCAGTACTTC.

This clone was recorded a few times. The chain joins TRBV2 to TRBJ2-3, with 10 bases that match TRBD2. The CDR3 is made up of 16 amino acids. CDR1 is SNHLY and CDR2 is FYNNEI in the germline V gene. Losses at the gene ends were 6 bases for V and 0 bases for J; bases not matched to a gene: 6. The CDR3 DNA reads TGTGCCAGCAGCCTTGGACTAGCGGCTAGCACAGATACGCAGTATTTT. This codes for CASSLGLAASTDTQYF.